This TCR beta chain came from a study of blood T cell repertoires in COVID-19. Generated by immunoSEQ multiplex PCR, the TCRdb table keeps only in-frame clones and is missing some. The sample lists over 200,000 clones, 88% occurring once. V lost 5 bases and J lost 3, with 12 bases in between. Looked up from germline, CDR1 is KGHDR and CDR2 is SFDVKD. The CDR3 sequence is 15 residues long. This clonotype was obtained from a woman between 55 and 75 years old with acute or convalescent COVID-19. What was sequenced was peripheral blood. V gene TRBV24-1 combines with J gene TRBJ1-4; D is possibly TRBD1 (6 bases). CDR3 sequence: CATSVGGAANEKLFF. CDR3 coding DNA: TGTGCCACCAGTGTTGGGGGGGCGGCTAATGAAAAACTGTTTTTT.